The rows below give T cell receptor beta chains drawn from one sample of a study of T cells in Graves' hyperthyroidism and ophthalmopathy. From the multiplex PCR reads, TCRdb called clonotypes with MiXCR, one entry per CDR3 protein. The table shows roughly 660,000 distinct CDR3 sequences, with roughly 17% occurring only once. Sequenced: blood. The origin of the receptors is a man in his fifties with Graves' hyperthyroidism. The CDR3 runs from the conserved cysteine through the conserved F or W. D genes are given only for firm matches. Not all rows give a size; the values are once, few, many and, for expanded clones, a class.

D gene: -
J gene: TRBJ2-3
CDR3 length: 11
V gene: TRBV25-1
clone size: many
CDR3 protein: CASRGPDTQYF
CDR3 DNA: TGTGCCAGCAGAGGGCCAGATACGCAGTATTTT

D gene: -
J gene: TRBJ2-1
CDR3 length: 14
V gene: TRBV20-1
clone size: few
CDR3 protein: CSATDGSSYNEQFF
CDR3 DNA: TGCAGTGCTACCGACGGGAGCTCCTACAATGAGCAGTTCTTC

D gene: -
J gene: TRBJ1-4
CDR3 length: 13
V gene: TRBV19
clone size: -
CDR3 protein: CASKRQDHEKLFF
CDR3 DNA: TGTGCCAGTAAACGACAGGACCATGAAAAACTGTTTTTT

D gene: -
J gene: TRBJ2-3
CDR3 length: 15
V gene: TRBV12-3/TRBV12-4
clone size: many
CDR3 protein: CASSLSGESTDTQYF
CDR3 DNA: TGTGCCAGCAGTTTATCTGGAGAGAGCACAGATACGCAGTATTTT

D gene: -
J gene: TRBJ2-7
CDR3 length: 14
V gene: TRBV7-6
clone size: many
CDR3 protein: CASSLGPESYEQYF
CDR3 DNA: TGTGCCAGCAGCTTAGGCCCAGAATCCTACGAGCAGTACTTC

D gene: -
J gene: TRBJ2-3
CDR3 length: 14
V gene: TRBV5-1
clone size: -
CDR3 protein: CASSPLVGSDTQYF
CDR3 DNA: TGCGCCAGCAGCCCCTTAGTTGGGAGTGATACGCAGTATTTT

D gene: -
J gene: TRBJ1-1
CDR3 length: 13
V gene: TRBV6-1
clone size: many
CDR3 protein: CAAKESLNTEAFF
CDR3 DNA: TGTGCCGCCAAGGAGAGTCTGAACACTGAAGCTTTCTTT

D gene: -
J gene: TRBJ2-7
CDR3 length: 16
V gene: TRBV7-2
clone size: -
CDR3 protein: CASSFPERVGSYEQYF
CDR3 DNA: TGTGCCAGCAGCTTCCCCGAGCGGGTTGGCTCCTACGAGCAGTACTTC

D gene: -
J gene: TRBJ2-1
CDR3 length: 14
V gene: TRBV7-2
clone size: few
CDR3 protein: CASSFGELYNEQFF
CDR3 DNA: TGTGCCAGCAGCTTCGGGGAACTCTACAATGAGCAGTTCTTC

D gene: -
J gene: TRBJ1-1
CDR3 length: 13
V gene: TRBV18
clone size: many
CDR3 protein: CASSGQGGTEAFF
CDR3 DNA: TGTGCCAGCTCAGGCCAGGGCGGCACTGAAGCTTTCTTT

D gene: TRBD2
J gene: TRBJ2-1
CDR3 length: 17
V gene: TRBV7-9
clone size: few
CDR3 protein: CASSWGLAGARTNEQFF
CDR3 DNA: TGTGCCAGCAGCTGGGGACTAGCGGGTGCGAGGACCAATGAGCAGTTCTTC

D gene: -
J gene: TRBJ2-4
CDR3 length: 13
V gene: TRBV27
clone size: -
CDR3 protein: CASRQKGVGIQYF
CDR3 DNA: TGTGCCAGCAGACAAAAAGGGGTCGGCATTCAGTACTTC

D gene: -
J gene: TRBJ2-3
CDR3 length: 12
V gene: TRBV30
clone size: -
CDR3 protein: CAWSPSTDTQYF
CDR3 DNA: TGTGCCTGGAGTCCCAGCACAGATACGCAGTATTTT

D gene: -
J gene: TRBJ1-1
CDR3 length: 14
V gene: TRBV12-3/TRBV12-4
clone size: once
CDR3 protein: CASRPPVGATEAFF
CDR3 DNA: TGTGCCAGCAGACCCCCCGTGGGGGCCACTGAAGCTTTCTTT

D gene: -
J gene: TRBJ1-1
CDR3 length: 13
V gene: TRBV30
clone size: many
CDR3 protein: CAGLWQGYGEAFF
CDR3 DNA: TGTGCCGGTTTGTGGCAGGGATACGGTGAGGCTTTCTTT